This TCR beta chain was identified during a study of T-cell memory formation after mild COVID-19. Study-level results: Some responding clones appeared in pre-infection memory, suggesting cross-reactive memory joined.

In this sample, this clonotype turned up many times. Its target is not known. TCRdb analysed the 5' RACE reads with MiXCR anew, one entry per CDR3 protein. The data contain about 100,000 distinct CDR3 sequences, about a sixth of them singletons. The CDR3 consists of 15 residues. The V gene's germline CDR1 is SGHVS and CDR2 FNYEAQ. V was pared by 6 bases and J by 5 bases, with 18 bases between. The rearrangement uses TRBV7-6 and TRBJ2-3; possibly TRBD2 for D (5 bases). The sample was PBMCs or a T cell subset sorted from them (not recorded which). This clonotype was sampled from a man younger than 30 who had mild COVID-19 (a few samples of this study predate the infection). Cell type and time point are not known. CDR3: CASSPTRASGDTQYF. The CDR3 DNA sequence: TGTGCCAGCAGTCCCACTAGGGCCTCAGGAGATACGCAGTATTTT.